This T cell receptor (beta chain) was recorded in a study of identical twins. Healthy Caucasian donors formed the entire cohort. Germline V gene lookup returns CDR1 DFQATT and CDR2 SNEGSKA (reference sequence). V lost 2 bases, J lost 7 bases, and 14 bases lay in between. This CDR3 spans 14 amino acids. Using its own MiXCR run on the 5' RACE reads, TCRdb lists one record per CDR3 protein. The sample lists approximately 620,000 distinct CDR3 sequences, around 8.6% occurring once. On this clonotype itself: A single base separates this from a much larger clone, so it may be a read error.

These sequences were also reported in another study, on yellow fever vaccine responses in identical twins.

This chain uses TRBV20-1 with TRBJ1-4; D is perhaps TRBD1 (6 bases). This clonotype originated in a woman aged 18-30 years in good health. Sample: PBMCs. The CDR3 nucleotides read TGCAGTGCTAGAAGAAAGGGGACATCTGAAAAACTGTTTTTT. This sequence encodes CSARRKGTSEKLFF.